A selection of T cell receptor beta chains follows, all from one sample in a study of immune evolution from preneoplasia to lung adenocarcinoma. Profiled with immunoSEQ multiplex PCR; TCRdb holds only in-frame clones, not every one. The top ten hold approximately 26% of the sample, which has some 5,200 clones, over 60% seen once. The sequencing sample was made of FFPE normal lung tissue adjacent to the tumor. The receptors derive from a person between 60 and 70 years old with lung adenocarcinoma. The CDR3 runs from the conserved cysteine through the conserved F or W. Where a row states a size, it is once, few, many or the class of an expanded clone; other rows omit it.

clone_size,v_call,j_call,cdr3_aa
few,TRBV6-6,TRBJ2-7,CATLRLTSSYEQYF
-,TRBV29-1,TRBJ2-7,CSVARGGGARNEQYF
few,TRBV28,TRBJ1-5,CASSALRGPQHF
-,TRBV6-6,TRBJ2-5,CASRARTGAGQETQYF
once,TRBV27,TRBJ2-6,CASSLLPWSSGANVLTF
few,TRBV11-2,TRBJ2-7,CASSLRPLADEQYF
-,TRBV28,TRBJ2-7,CASSLVGGNHNYEQYF
-,TRBV29-1,TRBJ2-2,CSVIRGNTGELFF
-,TRBV13,TRBJ2-7,CASSEGTSGAYEQYF
once,TRBV1,TRBJ2-7,CTSSQVGLAGGTYEQYF
-,TRBV7-9,TRBJ2-7,CASSPTLKGDEQYF
-,TRBV27,TRBJ1-1,CASSPSPTGVTEAFF
few,TRBV19,TRBJ2-6,CASSPRGSGANVLTF
-,TRBV20-1,TRBJ1-2,CSARGQAGYTF
-,TRBV29-1,TRBJ1-2,CSVGQSYYGYTF
-,TRBV27,TRBJ1-2,CASSFTGEYGYTF
-,TRBV10-1,TRBJ1-5,CASSEGVNQPQHF
once,TRBV21-1,TRBJ2-4,CASSGGRAAKNIQYF
-,TRBV18,TRBJ1-1,CASSRRLPMNTEAFF
-,TRBV5-4,TRBJ2-7,CASSLWGQGLYEQYF
-,TRBV27,TRBJ2-3,CASKPGTSGRDTQYF
-,TRBV6-5,TRBJ2-7,CASSRGGPYEQYF
-,TRBV19,TRBJ2-3,CASSISLAGAITDTQYF
-,TRBV6-5,TRBJ1-2,CASSLGDSREWGYTF
-,TRBV2,TRBJ1-1,CASCSGVGTEAFF
once,TRBV19,TRBJ2-5,CACRGGTGGGFSETQYF
-,TRBV6-5,TRBJ2-7,CASSYRASFYEQYF
-,TRBV11-2,TRBJ1-5,CASSLDRNQPQHF
few,TRBV11-2,TRBJ1-3,CASSLPAGNTIYF
once,TRBV27,TRBJ2-3,CASSLFKGAGTDTQYF
few,TRBV11-3,TRBJ2-3,CASSSTRFRAVTDTQYF
few,TRBV19,TRBJ2-7,CASSIEGITGRPTPDSYEQYF
once,TRBV28,TRBJ1-5,CASSSQGSNQPQHF
-,TRBV18,TRBJ1-3,CASSPFTDRGRASGNTIYF
-,TRBV2,TRBJ1-1,CASSGTGGLNTEAFF
once,TRBV6-1,TRBJ1-4,CASSELTEEEKLFF
-,TRBV5-4,TRBJ1-1,CASSQDLPTEAFF
-,TRBV6-5,TRBJ2-1,CASSYSGSSYNEQFF
-,TRBV7-2,TRBJ1-5,CASSLGGYSNQPQHF
few,TRBV5-4,TRBJ1-2,CASRLGGGDYGYTF
-,TRBV5-4,TRBJ2-3,CASSFLDTDTQYF
-,TRBV6-5,TRBJ1-5,CASSYQGYGQPQHF
-,TRBV6-1,TRBJ2-7,CASLNRVEQYF
-,TRBV28,TRBJ1-1,CASSREPADTEAFF
-,TRBV6-1,TRBJ2-4,CASALSGGRGNIQYF